This TCR beta chain was sequenced in a study of blood T cell repertoires in COVID-19. About the research overall: Italy, Spain and the United States were the sources of the convalescent and acute COVID-19 samples. T cells, B-cell-depleted T cells, or PBMCs supplied cDNA or gDNA.

Original processing methods: By means of reference gene primer amplification, nucleated cell counts were estimated. Sequencing was performed with immunoSEQ multiplex PCR; in TCRdb, only in-frame clones are kept and a portion is missing. V and J calls and clone size follow that table, whereas D and trimming were derived from the DNA. This sample carries about 93,000 clones, roughly 79% of them seen once, and the ten largest clones take about 15%. The clonotype was recovered from a human donor in a cohort sampled during active COVID-19. Sequenced material: peripheral blood.

The CDR3 nucleotides read TGTGCCACCCAGGGGACAGCGAACACCGGGGAGCTGTTTTTT. This sequence encodes CATQGTANTGELFF. This sequence joins TRBV2 and TRBJ2-2; the match to TRBD1 covers 7 bases. V was clipped by 10 bases and J by 0 bases; unmatched bases: 5. Germline CDR1 reads SNHLY; CDR2 reads FYNNEI. This CDR3 contains 14 residues.